This T cell receptor (beta chain) was captured by sequencing in a study of T cell repertoires in cytomegalovirus infection. Study context: TCR beta signatures that were public indicated CMV infection and matching HLA type. Overall study results and limits: HLA-C-restricted CMV-specific TCR beta clonotypes prevailed in the ex vivo response.

Trimming removed 2 bases from V and 0 bases from J, with 13 bases in between. The CDR3 length is 17 residues. TCRdb independently ran MiXCR on the reads; one entry per CDR3 protein. The sample lists 400,000 to 600,000 distinct CDR3 sequences; under 55% were seen once. This clonotype was detected once. Antigen specificity is unknown. V usage is TRBV12-3 or TRBV12-4 and J usage is TRBJ1-4; D is undetermined. The input for sequencing was cultured PBMCs, taken from culture after CMV antigen stimulation. The TCR originated in a human donor in good health (CMV status not recorded). Some clones in this sample may be carry-over from other donors' samples. The CDR3 reads CASSLSVGRATNEKLFF. The DNA for the CDR3 is TGTGCCAGCAGTTTATCGGTTGGCCGCGCAACTAATGAAAAACTGTTTTTT.